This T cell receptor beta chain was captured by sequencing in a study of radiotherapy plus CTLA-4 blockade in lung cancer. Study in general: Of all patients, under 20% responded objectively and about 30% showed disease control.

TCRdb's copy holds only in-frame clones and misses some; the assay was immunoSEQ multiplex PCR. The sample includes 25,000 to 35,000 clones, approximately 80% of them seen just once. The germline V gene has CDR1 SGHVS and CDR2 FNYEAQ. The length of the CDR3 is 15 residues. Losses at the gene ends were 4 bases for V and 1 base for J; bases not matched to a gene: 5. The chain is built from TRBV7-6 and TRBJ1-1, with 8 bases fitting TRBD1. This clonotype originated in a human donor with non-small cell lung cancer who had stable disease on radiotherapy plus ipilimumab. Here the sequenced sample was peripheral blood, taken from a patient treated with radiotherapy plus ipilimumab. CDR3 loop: CASSSQGAQNTEAFF. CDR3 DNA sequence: TGTGCCAGCAGCTCTCAGGGGGCGCAGAACACTGAAGCTTTCTTT.